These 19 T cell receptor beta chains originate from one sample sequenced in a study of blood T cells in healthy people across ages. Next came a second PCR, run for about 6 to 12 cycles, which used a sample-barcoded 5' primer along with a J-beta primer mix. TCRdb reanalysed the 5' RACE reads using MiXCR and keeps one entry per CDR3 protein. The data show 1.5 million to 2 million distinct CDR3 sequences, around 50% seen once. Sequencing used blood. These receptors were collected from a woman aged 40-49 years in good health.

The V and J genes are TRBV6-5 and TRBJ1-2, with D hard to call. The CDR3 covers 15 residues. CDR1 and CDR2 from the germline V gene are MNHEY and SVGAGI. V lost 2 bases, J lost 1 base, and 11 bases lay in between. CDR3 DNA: TGTGCCAGCAGTTACGGTGGCCACCTTAACTATGGCTACACCTTC. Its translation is CASSYGGHLNYGYTF.

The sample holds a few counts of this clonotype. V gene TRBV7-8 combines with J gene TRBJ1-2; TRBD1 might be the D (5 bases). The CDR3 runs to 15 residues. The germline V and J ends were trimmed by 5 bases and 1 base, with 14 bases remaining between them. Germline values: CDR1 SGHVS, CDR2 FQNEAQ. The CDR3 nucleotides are TGTGCCAGCAGCCCACTAGTCGGGGGTAACTATGGCTACACCTTC. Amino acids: CASSPLVGGNYGYTF.

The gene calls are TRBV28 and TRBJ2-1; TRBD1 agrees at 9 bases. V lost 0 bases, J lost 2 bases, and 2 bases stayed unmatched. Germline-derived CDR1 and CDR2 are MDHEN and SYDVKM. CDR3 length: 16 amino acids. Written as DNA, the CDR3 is TGTGCCAGCAGTTTATGGACAGGGGGTGCCTACAATGAGCAGTTCTTC. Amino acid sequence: CASSLWTGGAYNEQFF. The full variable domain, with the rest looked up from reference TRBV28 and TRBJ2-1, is DVKVTQSSRYLVKRTGEKVFLECVQDMDHENMFWYRQDPGLGLRLIYFSYDVKMKEKGDIPEGYSVSREKKERFSLILESASTNQTSMYLCASSLWTGGAYNEQFFGPGTRLTVL.

The CDR3 sequence: CASSLGRVPNEQYF. The CDR3 DNA reads as TGTGCCAGCAGCTTAGGGCGGGTTCCCAATGAGCAGTACTTC. This chain uses TRBV5-6 with TRBJ2-1, with D tentatively TRBD2 (5 bases). The DNA end lines up better with TRBJ2-7; the J call may be wrong. Germline CDR1 reads SGHDT; CDR2 reads YYEEEE. The CDR3 is 14 residues long.

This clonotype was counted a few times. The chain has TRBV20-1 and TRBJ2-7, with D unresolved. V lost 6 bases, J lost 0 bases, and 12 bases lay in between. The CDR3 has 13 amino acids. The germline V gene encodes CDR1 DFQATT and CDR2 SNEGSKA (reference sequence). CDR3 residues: CSARSIGSYEQYF. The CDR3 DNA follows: TGCAGTGCGCGTTCCATCGGCTCCTACGAGCAGTACTTC.

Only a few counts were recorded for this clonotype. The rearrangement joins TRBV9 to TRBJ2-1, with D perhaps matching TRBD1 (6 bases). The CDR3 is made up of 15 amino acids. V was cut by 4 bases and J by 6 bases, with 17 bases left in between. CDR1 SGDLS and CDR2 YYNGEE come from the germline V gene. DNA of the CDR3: TGTGCCAGCAGCCCTGGGGGCTTCGGAGGCAATGAGCAGTTCTTC. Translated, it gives CASSPGGFGGNEQFF.

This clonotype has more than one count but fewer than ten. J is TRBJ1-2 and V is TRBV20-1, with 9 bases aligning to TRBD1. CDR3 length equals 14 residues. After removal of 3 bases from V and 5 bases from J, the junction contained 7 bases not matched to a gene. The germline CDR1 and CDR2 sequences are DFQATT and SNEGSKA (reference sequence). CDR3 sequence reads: CSARLGQGEYGYTF. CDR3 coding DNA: TGCAGTGCTAGGTTGGGACAGGGAGAGTATGGCTACACCTTC.

The CDR3 sequence is CSAPSGTRPNYGYTF. In DNA, the CDR3 is TGCAGCGCCCCATCCGGGACAAGACCTAACTATGGCTACACCTTC. V and J are TRBV29-1 and TRBJ1-2, with D tentatively TRBD1 (6 bases). V gave up 7 bases and J gave up 0 bases, with 18 bases separating them. Per germline, CDR1 SQVTM and CDR2 ANQGSEA. The CDR3 runs to 15 residues.

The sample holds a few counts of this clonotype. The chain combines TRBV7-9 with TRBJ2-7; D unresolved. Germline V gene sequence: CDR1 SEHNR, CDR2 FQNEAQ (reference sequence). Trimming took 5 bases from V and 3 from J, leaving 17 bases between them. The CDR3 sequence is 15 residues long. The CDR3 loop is CASSLWGGSNYEQYF. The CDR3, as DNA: TGTGCCAGCAGCCTTTGGGGTGGCAGTAACTACGAGCAGTACTTC.

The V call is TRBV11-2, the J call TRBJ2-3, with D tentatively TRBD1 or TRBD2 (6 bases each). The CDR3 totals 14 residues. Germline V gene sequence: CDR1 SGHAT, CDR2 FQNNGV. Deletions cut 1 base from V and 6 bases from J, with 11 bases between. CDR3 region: CASSLGPGADTQYF. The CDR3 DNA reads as TGTGCCAGCAGCTTAGGTCCGGGGGCGGATACGCAGTATTTT.

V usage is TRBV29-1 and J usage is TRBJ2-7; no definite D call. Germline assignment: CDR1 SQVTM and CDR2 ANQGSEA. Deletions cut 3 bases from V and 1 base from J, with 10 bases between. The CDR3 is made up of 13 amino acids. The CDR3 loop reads CSVETAESYEQYF. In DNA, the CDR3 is TGCAGCGTTGAGACCGCGGAGTCCTACGAGCAGTACTTC.

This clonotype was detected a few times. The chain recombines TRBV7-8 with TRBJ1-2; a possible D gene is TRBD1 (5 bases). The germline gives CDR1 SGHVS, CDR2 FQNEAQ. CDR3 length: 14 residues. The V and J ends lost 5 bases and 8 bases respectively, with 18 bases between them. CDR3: CASSVDYGGKGYTF. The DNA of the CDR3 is TGTGCCAGCAGCGTAGATTATGGGGGTAAAGGCTACACCTTC.

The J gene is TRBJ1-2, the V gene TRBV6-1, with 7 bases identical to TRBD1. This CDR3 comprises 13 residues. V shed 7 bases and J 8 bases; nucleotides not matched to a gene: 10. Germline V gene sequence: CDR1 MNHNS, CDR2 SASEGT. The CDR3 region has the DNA TGTGCCAGCATCTCAGGGGGGGTGACAGGCTACACCTTC. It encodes CASISGGVTGYTF.

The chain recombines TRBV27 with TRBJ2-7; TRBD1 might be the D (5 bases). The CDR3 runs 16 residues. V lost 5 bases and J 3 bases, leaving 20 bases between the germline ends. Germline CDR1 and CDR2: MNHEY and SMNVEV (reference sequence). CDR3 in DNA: TGTGCCAGCAGTACGTATCAGGGTTTCCCCAACTACGAGCAGTACTTC. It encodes CASSTYQGFPNYEQYF.

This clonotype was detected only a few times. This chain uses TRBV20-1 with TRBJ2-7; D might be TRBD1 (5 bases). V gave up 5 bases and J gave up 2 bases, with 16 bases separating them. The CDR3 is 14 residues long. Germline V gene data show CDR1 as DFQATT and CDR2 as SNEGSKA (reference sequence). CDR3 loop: CSAPPLLTAYEQYF. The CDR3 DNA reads TGCAGTGCTCCACCCCTTCTGACAGCCTACGAGCAGTACTTC.

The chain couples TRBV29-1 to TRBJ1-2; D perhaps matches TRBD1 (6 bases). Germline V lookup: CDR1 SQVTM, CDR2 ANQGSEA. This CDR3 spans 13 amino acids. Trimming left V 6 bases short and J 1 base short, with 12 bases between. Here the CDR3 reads CSVRQESNYGYTF. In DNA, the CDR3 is TGCAGCGTCCGACAGGAGAGTAACTATGGCTACACCTTC.

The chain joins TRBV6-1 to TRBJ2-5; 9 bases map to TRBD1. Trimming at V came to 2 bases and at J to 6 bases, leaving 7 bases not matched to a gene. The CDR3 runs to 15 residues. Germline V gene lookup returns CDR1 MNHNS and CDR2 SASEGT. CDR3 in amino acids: CASSETYRGPKTQYF. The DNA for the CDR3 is TGTGCCAGCAGTGAAACTTACAGGGGGCCGAAGACCCAGTACTTC.

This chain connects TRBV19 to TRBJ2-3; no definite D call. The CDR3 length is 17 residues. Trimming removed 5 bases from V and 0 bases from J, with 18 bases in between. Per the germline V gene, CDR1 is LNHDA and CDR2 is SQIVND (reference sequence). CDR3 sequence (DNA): TGTGCCAGTAGTGCCCTTCCTACACCACCAAGCACAGATACGCAGTATTTT. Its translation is CASSALPTPPSTDTQYF.

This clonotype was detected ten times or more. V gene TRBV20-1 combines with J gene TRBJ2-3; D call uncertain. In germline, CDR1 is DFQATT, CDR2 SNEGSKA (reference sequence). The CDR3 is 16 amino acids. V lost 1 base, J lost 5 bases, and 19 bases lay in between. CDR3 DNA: TGCAGTGCTAGAGCCCCCGGTAATTACAGACGAGATACGCAGTATTTT. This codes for CSARAPGNYRRDTQYF.